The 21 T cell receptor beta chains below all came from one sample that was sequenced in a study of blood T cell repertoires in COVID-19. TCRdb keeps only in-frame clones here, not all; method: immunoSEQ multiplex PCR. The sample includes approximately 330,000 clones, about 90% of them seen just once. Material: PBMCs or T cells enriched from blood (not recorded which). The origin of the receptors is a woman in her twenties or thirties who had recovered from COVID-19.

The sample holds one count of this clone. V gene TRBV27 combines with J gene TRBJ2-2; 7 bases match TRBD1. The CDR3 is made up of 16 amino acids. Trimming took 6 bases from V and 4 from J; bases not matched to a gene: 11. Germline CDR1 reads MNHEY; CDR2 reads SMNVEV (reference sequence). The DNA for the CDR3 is TGTGCCAGCAGAACAAACCGGGACAGAAGCACCGGGGAGCTGTTTTTT. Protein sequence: CASRTNRDRSTGELFF.

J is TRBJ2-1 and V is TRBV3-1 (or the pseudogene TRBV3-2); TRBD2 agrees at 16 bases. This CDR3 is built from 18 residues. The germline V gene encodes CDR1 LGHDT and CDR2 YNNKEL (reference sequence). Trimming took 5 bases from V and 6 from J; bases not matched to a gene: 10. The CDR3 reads CASSSGTSGRAWGNEQFF. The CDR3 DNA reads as TGTGCCAGCAGCTCGGGGACTAGCGGGAGGGCCTGGGGCAATGAGCAGTTCTTC.

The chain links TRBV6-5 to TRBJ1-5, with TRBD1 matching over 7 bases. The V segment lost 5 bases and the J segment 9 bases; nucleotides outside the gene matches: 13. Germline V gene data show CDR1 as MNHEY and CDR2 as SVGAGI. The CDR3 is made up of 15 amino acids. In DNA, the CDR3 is TGTGCCAGCAGTATGCCAGACAGGGTTCCTGGGCCCCAGCATTTT. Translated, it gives CASSMPDRVPGPQHF.

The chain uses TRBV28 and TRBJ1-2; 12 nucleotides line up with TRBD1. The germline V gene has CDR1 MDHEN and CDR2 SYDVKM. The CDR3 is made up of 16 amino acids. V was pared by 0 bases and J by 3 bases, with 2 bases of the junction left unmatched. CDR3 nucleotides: TGTGCCAGCAGTTTATGGGGACAGGGGGCGGACTATGGCTACACCTTC. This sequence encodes CASSLWGQGADYGYTF.

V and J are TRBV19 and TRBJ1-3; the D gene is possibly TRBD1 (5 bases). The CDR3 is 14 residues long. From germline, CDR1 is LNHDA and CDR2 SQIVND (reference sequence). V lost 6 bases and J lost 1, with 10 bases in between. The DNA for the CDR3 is TGTGCCAGTAGAAAGACAGCGTCTGGAAACACCATATATTTT. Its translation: CASRKTASGNTIYF.

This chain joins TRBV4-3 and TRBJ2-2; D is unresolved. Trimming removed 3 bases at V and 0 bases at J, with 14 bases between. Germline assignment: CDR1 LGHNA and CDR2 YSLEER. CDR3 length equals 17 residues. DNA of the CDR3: TGCGCCAGCAGCCAGGTCCTGGGCGAACCGAACACCGGGGAGCTGTTTTTT. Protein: CASSQVLGEPNTGELFF.

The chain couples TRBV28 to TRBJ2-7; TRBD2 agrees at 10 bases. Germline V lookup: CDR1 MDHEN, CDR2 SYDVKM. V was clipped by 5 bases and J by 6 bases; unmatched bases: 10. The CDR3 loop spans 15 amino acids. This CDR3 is CASSPTGTSDSEQYF. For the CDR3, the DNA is TGTGCCAGCAGTCCCACCGGGACTAGCGATTCCGAGCAGTACTTC.

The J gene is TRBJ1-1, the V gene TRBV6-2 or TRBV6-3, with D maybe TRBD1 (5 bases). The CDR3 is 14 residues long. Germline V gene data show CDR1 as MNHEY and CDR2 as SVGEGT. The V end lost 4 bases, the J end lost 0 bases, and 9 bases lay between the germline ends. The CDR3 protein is CASSWEGVNTEAFF. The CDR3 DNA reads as TGTGCCAGCAGTTGGGAAGGGGTGAACACTGAAGCTTTCTTT.

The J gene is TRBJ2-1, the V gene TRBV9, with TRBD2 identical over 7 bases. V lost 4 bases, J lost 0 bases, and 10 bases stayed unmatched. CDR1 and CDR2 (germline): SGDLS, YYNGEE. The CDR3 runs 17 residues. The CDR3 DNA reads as TGTGCCAGCAGCTTCCAAGCCGGGACTATCTCCTACAATGAGCAGTTCTTC. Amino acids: CASSFQAGTISYNEQFF.

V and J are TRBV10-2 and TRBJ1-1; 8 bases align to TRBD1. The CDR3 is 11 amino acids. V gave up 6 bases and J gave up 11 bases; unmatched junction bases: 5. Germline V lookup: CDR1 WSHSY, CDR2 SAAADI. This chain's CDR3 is CASSSDREAFF. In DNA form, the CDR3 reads TGCGCCAGCAGCTCGGACAGGGAGGCTTTCTTT.

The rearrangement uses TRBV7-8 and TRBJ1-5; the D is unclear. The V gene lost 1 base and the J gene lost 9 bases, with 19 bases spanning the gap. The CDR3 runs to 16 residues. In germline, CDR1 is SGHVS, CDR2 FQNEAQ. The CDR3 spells CASSLEELVAAGPQHF. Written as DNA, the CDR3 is TGTGCCAGCAGCTTAGAGGAGTTGGTGGCCGCCGGGCCCCAGCATTTT.

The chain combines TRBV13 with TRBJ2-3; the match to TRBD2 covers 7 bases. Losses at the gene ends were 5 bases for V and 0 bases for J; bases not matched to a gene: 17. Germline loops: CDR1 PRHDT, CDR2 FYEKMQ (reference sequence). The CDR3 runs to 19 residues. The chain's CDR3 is CASSRRFKELAPSTDTQYF. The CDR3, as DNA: TGTGCCAGCAGCCGTCGCTTTAAAGAACTAGCGCCGAGCACAGATACGCAGTATTTT.

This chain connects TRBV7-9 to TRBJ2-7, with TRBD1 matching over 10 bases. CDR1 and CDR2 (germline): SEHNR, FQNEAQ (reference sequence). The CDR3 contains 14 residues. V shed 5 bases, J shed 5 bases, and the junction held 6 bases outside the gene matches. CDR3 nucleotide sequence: TGTGCCAGCAGCCGCATGACAGGGGGCAACGAGCAGTACTTC. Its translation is CASSRMTGGNEQYF.

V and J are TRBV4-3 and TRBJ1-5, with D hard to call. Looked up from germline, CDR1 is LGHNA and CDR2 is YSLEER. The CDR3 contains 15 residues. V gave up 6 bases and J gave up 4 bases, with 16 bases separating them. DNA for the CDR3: TGCGCCAGCAGTTATTTTATAGGGAGTAATCAGCCCCAGCATTTT. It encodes CASSYFIGSNQPQHF.

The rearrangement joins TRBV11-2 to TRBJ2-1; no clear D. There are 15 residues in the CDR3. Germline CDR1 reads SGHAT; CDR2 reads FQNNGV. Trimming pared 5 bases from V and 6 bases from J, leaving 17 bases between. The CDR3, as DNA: TGTGCCAGCAGCCTTAGATATGCGCGAGTCAATGAGCAGTTCTTC. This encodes CASSLRYARVNEQFF.

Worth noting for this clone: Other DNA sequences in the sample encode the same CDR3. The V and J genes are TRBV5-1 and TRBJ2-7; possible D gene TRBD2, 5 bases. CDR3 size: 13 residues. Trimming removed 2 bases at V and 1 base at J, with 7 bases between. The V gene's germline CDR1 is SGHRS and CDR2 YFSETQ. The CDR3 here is CASSLAVSYEQYF. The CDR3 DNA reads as TGCGCCAGCAGCTTAGCGGTATCCTACGAGCAGTACTTC.

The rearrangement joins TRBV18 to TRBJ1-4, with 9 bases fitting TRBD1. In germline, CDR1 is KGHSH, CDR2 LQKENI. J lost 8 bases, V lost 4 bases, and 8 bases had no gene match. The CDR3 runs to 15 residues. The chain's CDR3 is CASSRKDRGDEKLFF. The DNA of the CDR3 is TGTGCCAGCTCACGGAAGGACAGGGGAGACGAAAAACTGTTTTTT.

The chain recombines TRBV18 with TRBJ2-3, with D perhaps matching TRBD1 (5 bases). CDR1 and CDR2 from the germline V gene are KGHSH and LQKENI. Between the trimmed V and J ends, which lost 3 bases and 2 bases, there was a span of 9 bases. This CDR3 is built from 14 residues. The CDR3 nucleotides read TGTGCCAGCTCACCCACACAGGTCACAGATACGCAGTATTTT. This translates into CASSPTQVTDTQYF.

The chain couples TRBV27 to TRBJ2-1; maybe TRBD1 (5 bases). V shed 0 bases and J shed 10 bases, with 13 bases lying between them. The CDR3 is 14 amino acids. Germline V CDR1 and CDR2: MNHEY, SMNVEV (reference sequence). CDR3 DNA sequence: TGTGCCAGCAGTTTATCGGGGCGGCTTGCCGAGCAGTTCTTC. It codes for CASSLSGRLAEQFF.

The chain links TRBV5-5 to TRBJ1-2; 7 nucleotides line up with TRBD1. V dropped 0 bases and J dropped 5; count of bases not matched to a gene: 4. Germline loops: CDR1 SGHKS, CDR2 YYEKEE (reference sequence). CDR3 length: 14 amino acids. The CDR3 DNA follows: TGTGCCAGCAGCTTGGGACAGGGCGCGTATGGCTACACCTTC. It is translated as CASSLGQGAYGYTF.

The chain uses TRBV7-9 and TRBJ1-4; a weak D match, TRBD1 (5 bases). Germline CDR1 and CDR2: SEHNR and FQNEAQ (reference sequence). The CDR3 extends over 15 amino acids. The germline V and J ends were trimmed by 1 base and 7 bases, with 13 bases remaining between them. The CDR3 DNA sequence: TGTGCCAGCAGCTTAGGTTCGGCTAGGGGTGAAAAACTGTTTTTT. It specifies CASSLGSARGEKLFF.